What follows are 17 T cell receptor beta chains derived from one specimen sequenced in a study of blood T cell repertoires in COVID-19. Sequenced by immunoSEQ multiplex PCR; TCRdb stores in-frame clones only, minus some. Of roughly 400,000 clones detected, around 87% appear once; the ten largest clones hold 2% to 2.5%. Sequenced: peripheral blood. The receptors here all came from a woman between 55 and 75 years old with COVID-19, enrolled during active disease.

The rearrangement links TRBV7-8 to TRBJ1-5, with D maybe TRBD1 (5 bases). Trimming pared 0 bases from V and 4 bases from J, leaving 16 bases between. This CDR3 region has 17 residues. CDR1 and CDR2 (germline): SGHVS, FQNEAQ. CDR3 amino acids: CASSLAEGPGRNQPQHF. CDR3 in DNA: TGTGCCAGCAGCTTAGCGGAGGGGCCGGGACGGAATCAGCCCCAGCATTTT.

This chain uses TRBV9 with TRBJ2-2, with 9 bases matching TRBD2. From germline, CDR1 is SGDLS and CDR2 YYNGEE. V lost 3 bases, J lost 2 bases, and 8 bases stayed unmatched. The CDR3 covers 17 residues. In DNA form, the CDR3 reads TGTGCCAGCAGCGGGAGTAGCGGGGGCCCAAACACCGGGGAGCTGTTTTTT. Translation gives CASSGSSGGPNTGELFF.

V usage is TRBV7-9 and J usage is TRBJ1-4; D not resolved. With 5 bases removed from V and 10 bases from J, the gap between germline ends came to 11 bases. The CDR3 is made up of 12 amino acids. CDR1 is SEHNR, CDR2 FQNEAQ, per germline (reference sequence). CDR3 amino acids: CASSRENRKLFF. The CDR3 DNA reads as TGTGCCAGCAGCCGGGAAAATAGAAAACTGTTTTTT. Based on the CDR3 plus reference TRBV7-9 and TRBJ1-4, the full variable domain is DTGVSQNPRHKITKRGQNVTFRCDPISEHNRLYWYRQTLGQGPEFLTYFQNEAQLEKSRLLSDRFSAERPKGSFSTLEIQRTEQGDSAMYLCASSRENRKLFFGSGTQLSVL.

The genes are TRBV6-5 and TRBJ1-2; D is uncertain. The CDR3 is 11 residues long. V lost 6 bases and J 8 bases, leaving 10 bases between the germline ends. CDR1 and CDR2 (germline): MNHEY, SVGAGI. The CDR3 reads CASRTRGGYTF. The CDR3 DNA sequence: TGTGCCAGCAGGACTCGTGGGGGCTACACCTTC.

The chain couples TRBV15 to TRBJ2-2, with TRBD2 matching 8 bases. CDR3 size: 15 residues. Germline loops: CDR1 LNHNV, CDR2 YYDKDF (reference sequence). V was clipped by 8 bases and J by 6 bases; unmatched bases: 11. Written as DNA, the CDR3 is TGTGCCACCTCCGCGGGGGGCGTTCGGGCCGGGGAGCTGTTTTTT. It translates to CATSAGGVRAGELFF.

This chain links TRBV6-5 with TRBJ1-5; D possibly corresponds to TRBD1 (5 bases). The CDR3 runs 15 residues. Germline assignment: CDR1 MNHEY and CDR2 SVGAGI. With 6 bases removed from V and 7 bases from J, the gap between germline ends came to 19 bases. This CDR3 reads CASRVQGIGLQPQHF. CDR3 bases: TGTGCCAGCAGGGTGCAGGGAATAGGTTTACAGCCCCAGCATTTT.

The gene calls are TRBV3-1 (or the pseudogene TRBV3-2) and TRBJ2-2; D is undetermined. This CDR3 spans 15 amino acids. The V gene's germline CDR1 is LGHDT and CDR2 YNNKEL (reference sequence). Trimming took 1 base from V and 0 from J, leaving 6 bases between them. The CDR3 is CASSQGSANTGELFF. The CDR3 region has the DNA TGTGCCAGCAGCCAAGGGTCAGCGAACACCGGGGAGCTGTTTTTT.

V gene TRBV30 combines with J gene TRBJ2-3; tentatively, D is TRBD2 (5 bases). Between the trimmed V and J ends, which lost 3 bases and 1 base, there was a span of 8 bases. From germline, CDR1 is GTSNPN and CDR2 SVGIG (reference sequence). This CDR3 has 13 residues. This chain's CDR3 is CAWRDYRTDTQYF. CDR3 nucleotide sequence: TGTGCCTGGAGAGACTACCGCACAGATACGCAGTATTTT.

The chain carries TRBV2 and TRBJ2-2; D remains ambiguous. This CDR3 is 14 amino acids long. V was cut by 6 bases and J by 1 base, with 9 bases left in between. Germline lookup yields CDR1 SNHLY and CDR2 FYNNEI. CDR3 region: CASSAAENTGELFF. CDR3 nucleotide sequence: TGTGCCAGCAGCGCCGCAGAGAACACCGGGGAGCTGTTTTTT. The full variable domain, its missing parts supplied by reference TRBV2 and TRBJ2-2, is EPEVTQTPSHQVTQMGQEVILRCVPISNHLYFYWYRQILGQKVEFLVSFYNNEISEKSEIFDDQFSVERPDGSNFTLKIRSTKLEDSAMYFCASSAAENTGELFFGEGSRLTVL.

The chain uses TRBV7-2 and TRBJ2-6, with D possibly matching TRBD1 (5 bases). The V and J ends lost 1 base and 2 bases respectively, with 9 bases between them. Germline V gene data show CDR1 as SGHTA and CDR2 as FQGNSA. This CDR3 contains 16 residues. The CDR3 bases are TGTGCCAGCAGCTTAGGGGGCCAAGCTGGGGCCAACGTCCTGACTTTC. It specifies CASSLGGQAGANVLTF. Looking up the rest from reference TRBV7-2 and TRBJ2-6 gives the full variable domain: GAGVSQSPSNKVTEKGKDVELRCDPISGHTALYWYRQSLGQGLEFLIYFQGNSAPDKSGLPSDRFSAERTGGSVSTLTIQRTQQEDSAVYLCASSLGGQAGANVLTFGAGSRLTVL.

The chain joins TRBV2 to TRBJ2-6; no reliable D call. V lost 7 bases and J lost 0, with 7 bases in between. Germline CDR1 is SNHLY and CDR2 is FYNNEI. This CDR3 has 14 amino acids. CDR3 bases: TGTGCCAGCACCCTCCCCTCTGGGGCCAACGTCCTGACTTTC. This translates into CASTLPSGANVLTF. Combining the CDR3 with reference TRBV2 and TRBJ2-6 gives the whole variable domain EPEVTQTPSHQVTQMGQEVILRCVPISNHLYFYWYRQILGQKVEFLVSFYNNEISEKSEIFDDQFSVERPDGSNFTLKIRSTKLEDSAMYFCASTLPSGANVLTFGAGSRLTVL.

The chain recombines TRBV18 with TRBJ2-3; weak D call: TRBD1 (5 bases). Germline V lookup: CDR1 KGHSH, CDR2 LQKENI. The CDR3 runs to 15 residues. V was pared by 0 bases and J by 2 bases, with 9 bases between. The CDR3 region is CASSPPRGFTDTQYF. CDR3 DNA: TGTGCCAGCTCACCACCAAGGGGCTTCACAGATACGCAGTATTTT.

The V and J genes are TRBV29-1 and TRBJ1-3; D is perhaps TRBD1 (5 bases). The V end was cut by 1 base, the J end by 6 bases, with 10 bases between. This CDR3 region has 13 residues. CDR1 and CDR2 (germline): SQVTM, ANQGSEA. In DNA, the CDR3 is TGCAGCGTTGAAGGGGGACTGGTAAACACCATATATTTT. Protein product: CSVEGGLVNTIYF.

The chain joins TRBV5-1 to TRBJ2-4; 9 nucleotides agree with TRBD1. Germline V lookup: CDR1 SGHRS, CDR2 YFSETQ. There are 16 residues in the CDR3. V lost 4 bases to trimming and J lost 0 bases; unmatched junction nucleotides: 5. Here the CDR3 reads CASSHGTGLAKNIQYF. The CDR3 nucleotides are TGCGCCAGCAGCCACGGGACAGGGCTAGCCAAAAACATTCAGTACTTC.

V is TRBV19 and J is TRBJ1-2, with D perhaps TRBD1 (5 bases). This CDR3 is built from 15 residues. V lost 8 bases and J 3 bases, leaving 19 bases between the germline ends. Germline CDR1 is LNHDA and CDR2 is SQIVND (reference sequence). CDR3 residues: CASGHSTMTDYGYTF. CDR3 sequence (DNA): TGTGCCAGTGGGCACTCAACTATGACAGACTATGGCTACACCTTC.

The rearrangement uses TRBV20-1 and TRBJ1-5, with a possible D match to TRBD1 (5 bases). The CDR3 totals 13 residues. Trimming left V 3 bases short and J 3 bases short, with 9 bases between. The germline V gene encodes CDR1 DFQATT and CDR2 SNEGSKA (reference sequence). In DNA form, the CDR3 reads TGCAGTGCTAGTGCAGGGAACAATCAGCCCCAGCATTTT. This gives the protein CSASAGNNQPQHF.

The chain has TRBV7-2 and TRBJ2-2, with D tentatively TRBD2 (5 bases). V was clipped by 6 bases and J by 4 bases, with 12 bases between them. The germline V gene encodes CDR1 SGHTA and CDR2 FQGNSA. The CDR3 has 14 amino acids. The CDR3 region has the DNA TGTGCCAGCAGGCAAAGACGGGGCACCGGGGAGCTGTTTTTT. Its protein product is CASRQRRGTGELFF.